A selection of T cell receptor beta chains follows, all from one sample in a study of shared clonotypes between healthy human individuals. Using immunoSEQ multiplex PCR, the repertoire was profiled, and TCRdb retains in-frame clones only, with some absent. The table includes about a million clones, approximately 72% detected once. Sequenced: memory CD4+ T cells sorted from blood. The receptors shown here come from a young man in good health. CDR3s include the opening cysteine and the closing phenylalanine or tryptophan. The order of the fields is V gene, J gene, D gene, clone size, CDR3 DNA, CDR3 protein. D genes are given only for firm matches. Size values are once, few and many counts, or a class for expanded clones, and some rows have none.

>TRBV7-2|TRBJ2-3|NA|NA
TGTGCCAGCAGCTTCAACCGGCGCACAGATACGCAGTATTTT
CASSFNRRTDTQYF
>TRBV7-3|TRBJ1-1|NA|few
TGTGCCAGCAGCCCTACGGGGGGAGGTGAAGCTTTCTTT
CASSPTGGGEAFF
>TRBV5-6|TRBJ2-3|TRBD2|NA
TGTGCCAGCAGCAAACCCGGGACTAGCGGGGAACGCACAGATACGCAGTATTTT
CASSKPGTSGERTDTQYF
>TRBV5-1|TRBJ2-7|NA|NA
TGCGCCAGCAGCTTGAAGGATCCAACTAGCCACGAGCAGTACTTC
CASSLKDPTSHEQYF
>TRBV6-5|TRBJ2-3|NA|NA
TGTGCCAGCAGCCCAGGGGAGGGCACAGATACGCAGTATTTT
CASSPGEGTDTQYF
>TRBV6-1|TRBJ2-7|NA|NA
TGTGCCAGCACTCGAGGACACTGGGAGCAGTACTTC
CASTRGHWEQYF
>TRBV7-6|TRBJ2-6|NA|NA
TGTGCCAGCAGCTTAAGGGCATCTACGGACTCAAGCTCTGGGGCCAACGTCCTGACTTTC
CASSLRASTDSSSGANVLTF
>TRBV5-1|TRBJ2-7|TRBD2|NA
TGCGCCAGCAGGCCGGGACTAGCGGGATCCTACGAGCAGTACTTC
CASRPGLAGSYEQYF
>TRBV14|TRBJ2-7|TRBD1|NA
TGTGCCAGCAGCCAAGAGTGGACAGGGGTGAACGAGCAGTACTTC
CASSQEWTGVNEQYF
>TRBV11-2|TRBJ2-2|NA|NA
TGTGCCAGCAGCTTAGAGGGGGGCGTCACCGGGGAGCTGTTTTTT
CASSLEGGVTGELFF
>TRBV5-1|TRBJ2-1|TRBD1|NA
TGCGCCAGCAGCTTGGAATACAGGGGGGTCAATGAGCAGTTCTTC
CASSLEYRGVNEQFF
>TRBV30|TRBJ1-2|NA|few
TGTGCCTGGAGGTGGGGGGGCGTACGGGATGGCTACACCTTC
CAWRWGGVRDGYTF
>TRBV19|TRBJ2-7|NA|NA
TGTGCCAGTAGTGAGAACATTCGTACCCACGAGCAGTACTTC
CASSENIRTHEQYF
>TRBV5-6|TRBJ2-3|TRBD1|NA
TGTGCCAGCAGCCAGACAGGGGGGAAGGCAGATACGCAGTATTTT
CASSQTGGKADTQYF
>TRBV6-5|TRBJ1-1|NA|NA
TGTGCCAGCAGTCGCGACAGATACACTGAAGCTTTCTTT
CASSRDRYTEAFF
>TRBV29-1|TRBJ1-1|NA|NA
TGCAGCGTTGTTCGTGGGGACACTGAAGCTTTCTTT
CSVVRGDTEAFF
>TRBV10-3|TRBJ2-3|TRBD1|NA
TGTGCCATCAGTGAGTCGACGACAGGGGTAAGAGGAGATACGCAGTATTTT
CAISESTTGVRGDTQYF
>TRBV6-1|TRBJ1-2|NA|NA
TGTGCCAGCAGTGAACCAGGGGCCGACAGGAAGGGCACCTTC
CASSEPGADRKGTF
>TRBV14|TRBJ1-6|NA|NA
TGTGCCAGCAGCCAAGACTGGAATTCACCCCTCCACTTT
CASSQDWNSPLHF
>TRBV10-3|TRBJ1-6|NA|NA
TGTGCCATCAGTGAGTCGTGGGGGAATTCACCCCTCCACTTT
CAISESWGNSPLHF
>TRBV14|TRBJ1-2|NA|NA
TGTGCCAGCAGCCAAGACACAGTCTCCTATGGCTACACCTTC
CASSQDTVSYGYTF
>TRBV10-3|TRBJ2-7|NA|NA
TGTGCCATCAGTGAGTGGCAGGGAGCCTACGAGCAGTACTTC
CAISEWQGAYEQYF
>TRBV29-1|TRBJ2-5|NA|once
TGCAGCGTTGACCGGGGTCGCAGGGAGACCCAGTACTTC
CSVDRGRRETQYF
>TRBV9|TRBJ2-7|NA|few
TGTGCCAGCAATCGAGACGGGCCGGCCTACGAGCAGTACTTC
CASNRDGPAYEQYF